A selection of T cell receptor beta chains follows, all from one sample in a study of blood T cell repertoires in COVID-19. This table comes from immunoSEQ multiplex PCR, and its TCRdb copy is limited to in-frame clones, with some not included. The data hold some 70,000 clones, with more than 75% observed a single time. The specimen was peripheral blood. The source is a man aged 50 or older with active COVID-19. Each CDR3 is given with its conserved first and last residue. The D gene is left open where the match is weak. Only some rows state a clone size, as once, few, many or a class for expanded clones.

d_gene	abundance	v_gene	j_gene	CDR3aa	CDR3nt
TRBD2	-	TRBV27	TRBJ2-7	CASGRGLAGVYEQYF	TGTGCCAGCGGAAGGGGACTAGCGGGAGTCTACGAGCAGTACTTC
-	once	TRBV2	TRBJ2-7	CASSDGSPYEQYF	TGTGCCAGCAGTGACGGGAGTCCCTACGAGCAGTACTTC
TRBD2	few	TRBV6-2/TRBV6-3	TRBJ2-7	CASSYIPGLSEQYF	TGTGCCAGCAGTTACATTCCGGGACTATCGGAGCAGTACTTC
TRBD2	-	TRBV7-2	TRBJ2-3	CASSPRLAGATDTQYF	TGTGCCAGCAGCCCTCGACTAGCGGGGGCCACAGATACGCAGTATTTT
TRBD2	-	TRBV14	TRBJ2-1	CASSPRLAGVNEQFF	TGTGCCAGCAGCCCAAGACTAGCGGGAGTTAATGAGCAGTTCTTC
TRBD2	once	TRBV2	TRBJ2-3	CASRVAGSTDTQYF	TGTGCCAGCAGGGTAGCGGGGAGCACAGATACGCAGTATTTT
-	-	TRBV4-1	TRBJ2-5	CASSQQTVQETQYF	TGCGCCAGCAGCCAACAGACAGTCCAAGAGACCCAGTACTTC
TRBD1	-	TRBV5-6	TRBJ2-1	CASSLVLGTGIHNEQFF	TGTGCCAGCAGCTTGGTATTAGGGACAGGGATACACAATGAGCAGTTCTTC
TRBD1	-	TRBV11-2	TRBJ1-2	CASSLAAGGYYGYTF	TGTGCCAGCAGCTTAGCGGCAGGGGGCTACTATGGCTACACCTTC
-	-	TRBV7-8	TRBJ1-2	CASKPGANYGYTF	TGTGCCAGCAAACCGGGTGCTAACTATGGCTACACCTTC
TRBD1	-	TRBV6-2/TRBV6-3	TRBJ1-1	CASSRTGGVIEAFF	TGTGCCAGCAGCCGGACAGGGGGCGTAATTGAAGCTTTCTTT
TRBD1	-	TRBV20-1	TRBJ1-4	CSASKGRAGGEKLFF	TGCAGTGCTAGTAAGGGCCGCGCAGGGGGTGAAAAACTGTTTTTT
-	-	TRBV4-1	TRBJ2-7	CASSQDPGTYEQYF	TGCGCCAGCAGCCAAGATCCAGGGACCTACGAGCAGTACTTC
-	-	TRBV14	TRBJ1-1	CASSQAESMNTEAFF	TGTGCCAGCAGCCAAGCGGAGTCTATGAACACTGAAGCTTTCTTT
-	-	TRBV28	TRBJ1-2	CASSLAGMARGYTF	TGTGCCAGCAGTTTGGCAGGGATGGCTAGGGGCTACACCTTC
TRBD1	many	TRBV30	TRBJ2-4	CAWGGQGGIQYF	TGTGCCTGGGGCGGACAGGGAGGCATTCAGTACTTC
TRBD1	few	TRBV10-2	TRBJ1-1	CASSDEGQGRSEAFF	TGCGCCAGCAGTGATGAGGGACAGGGAAGGTCTGAAGCTTTCTTT
-	-	TRBV5-1	TRBJ1-5	CASSLDRDGTQHF	TGCGCCAGCAGCTTGGACAGGGACGGGACCCAGCATTTT
-	-	TRBV5-4	TRBJ1-4	CASSLAAGNEKLFF	TGTGCCAGCAGCTTGGCCGCAGGGAATGAAAAACTGTTTTTT
TRBD1	once	TRBV18	TRBJ2-7	CASSPGTGFPEQYF	TGTGCCAGCTCCCCCGGGACAGGGTTTCCCGAGCAGTACTTC
TRBD1	-	TRBV6-5	TRBJ2-7	CASSRQGSSYEQYF	TGTGCCAGCAGTCGACAGGGTAGCTCCTACGAGCAGTACTTC
TRBD1	-	TRBV28	TRBJ1-3	CASREGTGISGNTIYF	TGTGCCAGCAGGGAAGGGACAGGGATCTCTGGAAACACCATATATTTT
TRBD2	-	TRBV27	TRBJ2-1	CASSLRGTSGINEQFF	TGTGCCAGCAGTTTACGGGGGACTAGCGGGATAAATGAGCAGTTCTTC
-	-	TRBV6-5	TRBJ1-1	CASSYSRGGNTEAFF	TGTGCCAGCAGTTACTCGAGAGGGGGGAACACTGAAGCTTTCTTT
-	-	TRBV7-2	TRBJ1-1	CASSLLRATAFF	TGTGCCAGCAGCCTTCTAAGAGCCACAGCTTTCTTT
TRBD2	-	TRBV9	TRBJ2-1	CASSVVTGTSDEQFF	TGTGCCAGCAGCGTAGTAACCGGGACTAGCGACGAGCAGTTCTTC
TRBD1	-	TRBV19	TRBJ2-7	CASSIRQGAEQYF	TGTGCCAGTAGTATACGACAGGGTGCCGAGCAGTACTTC
-	-	TRBV18	TRBJ2-7	CASSPPIPGEQYF	TGTGCCAGCTCACCACCAATCCCGGGGGAGCAGTACTTC
TRBD2	-	TRBV5-1	TRBJ2-3	CASSLALAETQYF	TGCGCCAGCAGCTTGGCCCTAGCGGAGACGCAGTATTTT
-	-	TRBV7-2	TRBJ1-1	CASSLERVNTEAFF	TGTGCCAGCAGCTTAGAGAGGGTGAACACTGAAGCTTTCTTT
TRBD1	-	TRBV5-6	TRBJ1-6	CASSFQGAFYNSPLHF	TGTGCCAGCAGCTTTCAGGGGGCTTTTTATAATTCACCCCTCCACTTT
-	-	TRBV5-1	TRBJ2-7	CASSLEGPRGEQYF	TGCGCCAGCAGCTTGGAGGGGCCAAGGGGCGAGCAGTACTTC
TRBD2	-	TRBV4-2	TRBJ2-7	CASSQATSGGPYEQYF	TGTGCCAGCAGCCAAGCGACTAGCGGGGGACCCTACGAGCAGTACTTC
-	-	TRBV18	TRBJ2-3	CASSPPTGLKDPQYF	TGTGCCAGCTCACCGCCCACGGGACTCAAAGACCCGCAGTATTTT
-	-	TRBV28	TRBJ2-1	CASSWPRLGGNEQFF	TGTGCCAGCAGTTGGCCCCGACTGGGGGGCAATGAGCAGTTCTTC
TRBD1	-	TRBV6-5	TRBJ1-5	CASRRRQGGQPQHF	TGTGCCAGCAGACGGAGACAGGGCGGTCAGCCCCAGCATTTT
-	-	TRBV19	TRBJ1-1	CASSRGSGTEAFF	TGTGCCAGTAGCAGGGGTTCGGGCACTGAAGCTTTCTTT
-	-	TRBV5-1	TRBJ1-2	CASSSGDGYTF	TGCGCCAGCAGCTCTGGAGATGGCTACACCTTC
-	-	TRBV6-5	TRBJ1-3	CASSYSRGSGNTIYF	TGTGCCAGCAGTTACTCGAGAGGCTCTGGAAACACCATATATTTT
-	-	TRBV18	TRBJ1-1	CASSTREGYGTEAFF	TGTGCCAGCTCCACCAGAGAGGGTTACGGCACTGAAGCTTTCTTT
-	-	TRBV6-2/TRBV6-3	TRBJ2-1	CASSYSGGGNEQFF	TGTGCCAGCAGTTACTCGGGAGGAGGGAATGAGCAGTTCTTC
-	-	TRBV28	TRBJ1-5	CASSFSGLYSNQPQHF	TGTGCCAGCAGTTTCTCGGGTCTTTATAGCAATCAGCCCCAGCATTTT
TRBD2	-	TRBV7-2	TRBJ2-4	CASSLNAGGHNIQYF	TGTGCCAGCAGCCTAAACGCGGGGGGGCACAACATTCAGTACTTC
-	-	TRBV4-3	TRBJ1-4	CASSQGQSRTNEKLFF	TGCGCCAGCAGCCAAGGACAGTCTCGAACTAATGAAAAACTGTTTTTT
TRBD2	-	TRBV5-1	TRBJ2-2	CASSRLGTSSNTGELFF	TGCGCCAGCAGCAGGCTTGGGACTAGCTCGAACACCGGGGAGCTGTTTTTT
-	-	TRBV29-1	TRBJ2-7	CSVEDGQSYEQYF	TGCAGCGTTGAAGATGGACAGTCCTACGAGCAGTACTTC
TRBD2	-	TRBV9	TRBJ2-3	CASSPRAGGPEDTQYF	TGTGCCAGCAGCCCCCGAGCGGGAGGGCCGGAAGATACGCAGTATTTT
-	once	TRBV21-1	TRBJ2-3	CASSARSGGVSTDTQYF	TGTGCCAGCAGCGCCCGTAGCGGGGGGGTAAGCACAGATACGCAGTATTTT
-	-	TRBV3-1/TRBV3-2	TRBJ2-2	CASSRGVKTGELFF	TGTGCCAGCTCTCGCGGGGTGAAAACCGGGGAGCTGTTTTTT
TRBD1	many	TRBV6-5	TRBJ1-2	CASSYSRTGGGYGYTF	TGTGCCAGCAGTTACTCGAGAACAGGGGGAGGATATGGCTACACCTTC
TRBD2	-	TRBV4-3	TRBJ2-5	CASSQEGGGAGETQYF	TGCGCCAGCAGCCAAGAGGGCGGGGGGGCCGGCGAGACCCAGTACTTC
-	-	TRBV28	TRBJ1-3	CASSLWTASGNTIYF	TGTGCCAGCAGTTTATGGACTGCCTCTGGAAACACCATATATTTT
TRBD2	-	TRBV24-1	TRBJ2-1	CATSDGGLAGDNEQFF	TGTGCCACCAGTGATGGGGGACTAGCGGGGGACAATGAGCAGTTCTTC
-	once	TRBV18	TRBJ2-3	CASSPIGGFTDTQYF	TGTGCCAGCTCCCCCATCGGAGGCTTCACAGATACGCAGTATTTT
TRBD1	-	TRBV7-2	TRBJ2-1	CASSIRDRGQSEQFF	TGTGCCAGCAGCATACGGGACAGGGGCCAGTCAGAGCAGTTCTTC
TRBD1	once	TRBV30	TRBJ1-2	CAWNSGGGYGYTF	TGTGCCTGGAACTCAGGGGGCGGCTATGGCTACACCTTC
-	-	TRBV7-9	TRBJ2-7	CASRRVGGYF	TGTGCCAGCAGACGGGTCGGGGGGTACTTC
-	-	TRBV5-1	TRBJ1-6	CASSLTDSNSPLHF	TGCGCCAGCAGCTTGACAGACAGTAATTCACCCCTCCACTTT